This T cell receptor (beta chain) was observed in a study of cytomegalovirus exposure and HLA in healthy donors. Study background: Falling in the Caucasian-associated ancestry cluster were 81% of 398 genotyped donors.

The PCR was carried out with 60 Vbeta primers and 13 Jbeta primers. This table comes from immunoSEQ multiplex PCR, and its TCRdb copy is limited to in-frame clones, with some not included. The sample carries about 140,000 clones, 60% to 80% recorded once. V dropped 2 bases and J dropped 5; count of bases not matched to a gene: 9. This CDR3 is 16 amino acids long. In germline, CDR1 is MNHEY, CDR2 SVGAGI. In regard to this clone: The antigen remains undetermined.

Study-wide results and limits: Using a false discovery rate of 0.05, a later analysis showed that roughly 16,000 TCR beta sequences were associated with HLA alleles. In presence/absence analyses, roughly uniform sequencing depth across donors was assumed.

The sequence was collected from a female donor in good health and CMV-seronegative. Material for sequencing was PBMCs. The gene calls are TRBV6-5 and TRBJ2-1, with 7 bases fitting TRBD2. The CDR3 nucleotides are TGTGCCAGCAGTTACGTCGGACTAGTCGGGGACAATGAGCAGTTCTTC. It encodes CASSYVGLVGDNEQFF.